This T cell receptor (beta chain) came from a study of shared clonotypes between healthy human individuals. Study findings and constraints: The represented genetic and exposure-history diversity was limited by the small number of donors.

CDR1 is MDHEN, CDR2 SYDVKM, per germline. CDR3 length: 13 residues. The V gene lost 10 bases and the J gene lost 0 bases, with 11 bases spanning the gap. In regard to this clone: Its antigen is not known.

The authors distributed each subset's genomic DNA evenly over several immunoSEQ plates. Profiling relied on immunoSEQ multiplex PCR, and the TCRdb table lists in-frame clones only, not all of them. The table lists around 1.9 million clones, 85% to 95% of them singletons. Naive CD8 cells lacked CD45RO, underwent positive selection for CCR7 and left out terminally differentiated effector memory CD45RA+ cells. Sequenced material: naive CD8+ T cells from PBMCs. This TCR was sampled from a man aged 18 to 30 in good health. Some clones in this sample may be carry-over from other donors' samples. The V and J genes are TRBV28 and TRBJ2-3; no reliable D call. The CDR3 sequence is CATLSGSTDTQYF. The CDR3 DNA is TGTGCCACCCTTTCGGGTAGCACAGATACGCAGTATTTT.